Given below is one T cell receptor (beta chain) in context. This sample was included in a study of T cell responses to AZD1222 COVID-19 vaccine. TCRdb's table, derived via immunoSEQ multiplex PCR, lists solely in-frame clones and lacks some. The table records over 120,000 clones, more than 85% of them present only once. The CDR3 spans 13 residues. Trimming cost V 4 bases and J 5 bases, with 11 bases left between them. The germline V gene has CDR1 LNHDA and CDR2 SQIVND (reference sequence). This clonotype was obtained from an adult who received the AZD1222 COVID-19 vaccine. The sequences come from peripheral blood, collected 28 days after the second AZD1222 dose. The V and J genes are TRBV19 and TRBJ1-1, with D possibly matching TRBD1 (6 bases). The CDR3 nucleotides are TGTGCCAGTAGTAGGGGGGCTTGGACTGAAGCTTTCTTT. Residues: CASSRGAWTEAFF.